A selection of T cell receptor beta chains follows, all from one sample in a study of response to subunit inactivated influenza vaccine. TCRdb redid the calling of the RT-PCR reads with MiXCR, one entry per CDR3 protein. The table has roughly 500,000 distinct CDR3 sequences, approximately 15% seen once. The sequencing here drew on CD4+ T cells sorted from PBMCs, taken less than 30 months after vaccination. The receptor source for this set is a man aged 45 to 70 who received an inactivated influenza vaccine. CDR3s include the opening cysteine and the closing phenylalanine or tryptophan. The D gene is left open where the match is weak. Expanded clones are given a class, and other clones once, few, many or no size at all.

cdr3_nt: TGTGCCAGCAGATGGACAGGTTTGGACACCGGGGAGCTGTTTTTT; cdr3_aa: CASRWTGLDTGELFF; v_call: TRBV27; d_call: TRBD1; clone_size: few; j_call: TRBJ2-2
cdr3_nt: TGCGCCAGCAGCCAAGGTAGCGGCCGCTCCTACAATGAGCAGTTCTTC; cdr3_aa: CASSQGSGRSYNEQFF; v_call: TRBV4-1; d_call: .; clone_size: .; j_call: TRBJ2-1
cdr3_nt: TGTGCCAGCAGCCAAGACCTAGAGGCAGATACGCAGTATTTT; cdr3_aa: CASSQDLEADTQYF; v_call: TRBV4-2; d_call: .; clone_size: few; j_call: TRBJ2-3
cdr3_nt: TGTGCCAGCAGCATAGGGGGGCCTGCCTCCTACAATGAGCAGTTCTTC; cdr3_aa: CASSIGGPASYNEQFF; v_call: TRBV12-3/TRBV12-4; d_call: .; clone_size: few; j_call: TRBJ2-1
cdr3_nt: TGTGCCAGCAACGATGACAGGGGAAATGAAAAACTGTTTTTT; cdr3_aa: CASNDDRGNEKLFF; v_call: TRBV10-3; d_call: TRBD1; clone_size: few; j_call: TRBJ1-4
cdr3_nt: TGTGCCAGCAGCAGCCGAGCAACTGAAGCTTTCTTT; cdr3_aa: CASSSRATEAFF; v_call: TRBV7-9; d_call: .; clone_size: few; j_call: TRBJ1-1
cdr3_nt: TGTGCCAGCAGCCGAAGGACTACTAATACGCAGTATTTT; cdr3_aa: CASSRRTTNTQYF; v_call: TRBV12-3/TRBV12-4; d_call: .; clone_size: many; j_call: TRBJ2-3
cdr3_nt: TGTGCCATCAGTGAGTCCCGGCTGTTCACCACCCAGTACTTC; cdr3_aa: CAISESRLFTTQYF; v_call: TRBV10-3; d_call: .; clone_size: .; j_call: TRBJ2-5
cdr3_nt: TGTGCCAGCAGCCCGCTTTCGGGAGGGTACGAGCAGTACTTC; cdr3_aa: CASSPLSGGYEQYF; v_call: TRBV7-9; d_call: TRBD2; clone_size: few; j_call: TRBJ2-7
cdr3_nt: TGCGCCAGCAGCCAAGATGCTGGGCAGGGCCATACTACATATGGCTACACCTTC; cdr3_aa: CASSQDAGQGHTTYGYTF; v_call: TRBV4-1; d_call: .; clone_size: .; j_call: TRBJ1-2
cdr3_nt: TGTGCCAGCAAGGTCTTAAGCGGGGGCACAGATACGCAGTATTTT; cdr3_aa: CASKVLSGGTDTQYF; v_call: TRBV28; d_call: TRBD2; clone_size: few; j_call: TRBJ2-3
cdr3_nt: TGTGCCAGCGGACTCGTGGGGACTGAAGCTTTCTTT; cdr3_aa: CASGLVGTEAFF; v_call: TRBV7-9; d_call: .; clone_size: few; j_call: TRBJ1-1
cdr3_nt: TGCAGCGTTAACCCGCGGACAGGGGGATTCCATGAGCAGTTCTTC; cdr3_aa: CSVNPRTGGFHEQFF; v_call: TRBV29-1; d_call: TRBD1; clone_size: .; j_call: TRBJ2-1
cdr3_nt: TGTGCCAGCAGCTTAGGGGTAACCACTGAAGCTTTCTTT; cdr3_aa: CASSLGVTTEAFF; v_call: TRBV7-9; d_call: .; clone_size: .; j_call: TRBJ1-1
cdr3_nt: TGTGCCAGCAGTGTTACAGGGGTTGGCTACGAGCAGTACTTC; cdr3_aa: CASSVTGVGYEQYF; v_call: TRBV12-3/TRBV12-4; d_call: TRBD1; clone_size: .; j_call: TRBJ2-7
cdr3_nt: TGCGCCAGCAGCCAAGATCTCCCCGGAATGAACACTGAAGCTTTCTTT; cdr3_aa: CASSQDLPGMNTEAFF; v_call: TRBV4-3; d_call: .; clone_size: .; j_call: TRBJ1-1
cdr3_nt: TGCGCCAGCAGCCAAGAGTACAAAACTAACTATGGCTACACCTTC; cdr3_aa: CASSQEYKTNYGYTF; v_call: TRBV4-3; d_call: .; clone_size: few; j_call: TRBJ1-2
cdr3_nt: TGTGCCAGCATCTTGGGTCAGGGGGAGGGAGAGCAGTACTTC; cdr3_aa: CASILGQGEGEQYF; v_call: TRBV7-9; d_call: .; clone_size: .; j_call: TRBJ2-7
cdr3_nt: TGTGCCAGCAGTTACTCGTTGGGGGTACAGTCCTACGAGCAGTACTTC; cdr3_aa: CASSYSLGVQSYEQYF; v_call: TRBV6-2/TRBV6-3; d_call: .; clone_size: .; j_call: TRBJ2-7
cdr3_nt: TGCGCCAGCAGCCAACGGGGGCAGGGGCTCCAAGAGACCCAGTACTTC; cdr3_aa: CASSQRGQGLQETQYF; v_call: TRBV4-1; d_call: .; clone_size: .; j_call: TRBJ2-5
cdr3_nt: TGTGCCAGCAGCTTGACAGGGCGTTACCAAGAGACCCAGTACTTC; cdr3_aa: CASSLTGRYQETQYF; v_call: TRBV7-2; d_call: TRBD1; clone_size: .; j_call: TRBJ2-5
cdr3_nt: TGCGCCAGCAGCTTGGAACCAGGAACCTACACTGAAGCTTTCTTT; cdr3_aa: CASSLEPGTYTEAFF; v_call: TRBV5-1; d_call: .; clone_size: .; j_call: TRBJ1-1
cdr3_nt: TGTGCCAGCAGTTTATCAGGGGGAGTCGGCTACACCTTC; cdr3_aa: CASSLSGGVGYTF; v_call: TRBV27; d_call: .; clone_size: .; j_call: TRBJ1-2
cdr3_nt: TGCAGTGCTAGACAGAGCGGGAGGGTGAACACCGGGGAGCTGTTTTTT; cdr3_aa: CSARQSGRVNTGELFF; v_call: TRBV20-1; d_call: TRBD2; clone_size: once; j_call: TRBJ2-2
cdr3_nt: TGTGCCTGGAGTGTATCGAGCGGGAGAGAGCAGTACTTC; cdr3_aa: CAWSVSSGREQYF; v_call: TRBV30; d_call: TRBD2; clone_size: .; j_call: TRBJ2-7
cdr3_nt: TGTGCCAGCAGAACCCGTGTCGGACCCCGCTCCTATAATTCACCCCTCCACTTT; cdr3_aa: CASRTRVGPRSYNSPLHF; v_call: TRBV6-2/TRBV6-3; d_call: .; clone_size: once; j_call: TRBJ1-6
cdr3_nt: TGTGCCAGCAGATTTAGCGGGGGAAACACCGGGGAGCTGTTTTTT; cdr3_aa: CASRFSGGNTGELFF; v_call: TRBV27; d_call: TRBD2; clone_size: few; j_call: TRBJ2-2
cdr3_nt: TGTGCCAGCAGCCCAAATGCCGCCCAGAACACTGAAGCTTTCTTT; cdr3_aa: CASSPNAAQNTEAFF; v_call: TRBV3-1; d_call: .; clone_size: .; j_call: TRBJ1-1
cdr3_nt: TGTGCCAGCAGTTTATGGGGATCCGCGAACACCGGGGAGCTGTTTTTT; cdr3_aa: CASSLWGSANTGELFF; v_call: TRBV12-3/TRBV12-4; d_call: .; clone_size: few; j_call: TRBJ2-2
cdr3_nt: TGTGCCAGCAGCCGGAGGGACAGATTGAACTATGGCTACACCTTC; cdr3_aa: CASSRRDRLNYGYTF; v_call: TRBV3-1; d_call: TRBD1; clone_size: few; j_call: TRBJ1-2
cdr3_nt: TGTGCCAGCAGCCGACCCTTACTAGCGGGGCCCTACGAGCAGTACTTC; cdr3_aa: CASSRPLLAGPYEQYF; v_call: TRBV7-2; d_call: TRBD2; clone_size: .; j_call: TRBJ2-7
cdr3_nt: TGCGCCAGCAGCCAAGAACCGAATATAGCGGGAGCGGCAGATACGCAGTATTTT; cdr3_aa: CASSQEPNIAGAADTQYF; v_call: TRBV4-1; d_call: TRBD2; clone_size: .; j_call: TRBJ2-3
cdr3_nt: TGTGCCAGCAGCGTAGAGGCCTGGGCGGCGGAGACCCAGTACTTC; cdr3_aa: CASSVEAWAAETQYF; v_call: TRBV9; d_call: .; clone_size: .; j_call: TRBJ2-5
cdr3_nt: TGTGCCAGCAGCCAATTGACAGGGAAGACAGATACGCAGTATTTT; cdr3_aa: CASSQLTGKTDTQYF; v_call: TRBV14; d_call: TRBD1; clone_size: many; j_call: TRBJ2-3
cdr3_nt: TGTGCCAGCAGGCCCACCGTGGGAAGACATGGCTACACCTTC; cdr3_aa: CASRPTVGRHGYTF; v_call: TRBV7-2; d_call: .; clone_size: .; j_call: TRBJ1-2
cdr3_nt: TGCGCCAGCAGCACCGGGACAGGGGTTGAGGAGCAGTTCTTC; cdr3_aa: CASSTGTGVEEQFF; v_call: TRBV5-1; d_call: TRBD1; clone_size: .; j_call: TRBJ2-1
cdr3_nt: TGTGCCAGCAGCTTGCTAGCGGTGCCTAGCACAGATACGCAGTATTTT; cdr3_aa: CASSLLAVPSTDTQYF; v_call: TRBV5-6; d_call: TRBD2; clone_size: .; j_call: TRBJ2-3
cdr3_nt: TGTGCCAGCAGTTACGGGGGATACACAGATACGCAGTATTTT; cdr3_aa: CASSYGGYTDTQYF; v_call: TRBV6-5; d_call: .; clone_size: many; j_call: TRBJ2-3
cdr3_nt: TGCAGCGTTGGTGACGGGAATGAAAAACTGTTTTTT; cdr3_aa: CSVGDGNEKLFF; v_call: TRBV29-1; d_call: .; clone_size: .; j_call: TRBJ1-4
cdr3_nt: TGTGCCAGCAGCCATGACATCAACTATGGCTACACCTTC; cdr3_aa: CASSHDINYGYTF; v_call: TRBV3-1; d_call: .; clone_size: few; j_call: TRBJ1-2
cdr3_nt: TGTGCCAGCAGTTTTCTAGCGGGAGTAGTAGGTGAGCAGTTCTTC; cdr3_aa: CASSFLAGVVGEQFF; v_call: TRBV6-2/TRBV6-3; d_call: TRBD2; clone_size: .; j_call: TRBJ2-1
cdr3_nt: TGCGCCAGCAGCACCGGGACTAGCGGGAGATCGGGCACAGATACGCAGTATTTT; cdr3_aa: CASSTGTSGRSGTDTQYF; v_call: TRBV5-1; d_call: TRBD2; clone_size: .; j_call: TRBJ2-3
cdr3_nt: TGCGCCAGCAGCCAAGATGCCAATGGGAACGAGCAGTACTTC; cdr3_aa: CASSQDANGNEQYF; v_call: TRBV4-3; d_call: .; clone_size: .; j_call: TRBJ2-7
cdr3_nt: TGCAGTGCTGCGGGAGGGCCAAGTCTCGGGGATGAGCAGTTCTTC; cdr3_aa: CSAAGGPSLGDEQFF; v_call: TRBV20-1; d_call: TRBD2; clone_size: few; j_call: TRBJ2-1
cdr3_nt: TGTGCCAGCAGTGTAGAGCGGAAAGGGGTTCAGTACTTC; cdr3_aa: CASSVERKGVQYF; v_call: TRBV2; d_call: .; clone_size: many; j_call: TRBJ2-7